The rows below give T cell receptor beta chains drawn from one sample of a study of response to subunit inactivated influenza vaccine. TCRdb reanalysed the RT-PCR reads using MiXCR and keeps one entry per CDR3 protein. Of 630,000 or so distinct CDR3 sequences in the sample, less than 20% were seen once. The sample was PBMCs from blood, taken roughly 12 days after vaccination. These receptors all come from a man aged 50 to 60 who received an inactivated influenza vaccine. The CDR3 runs from the conserved cysteine through the conserved F or W. The D gene is left open where the match is weak. Where a row states a size, it is once, few, many or the class of an expanded clone; other rows omit it.

many	TRBD2	TRBV29-1	TRBJ2-3	TGCAGCGTGAGAGGGGGGACTAGCGGTAGCACAGATACGCAGTATTTT	CSVRGGTSGSTDTQYF
-	TRBD2	TRBV4-2	TRBJ2-6	TGTGCCAGCAGTCAAGTGGGGGGGGGTTACTCTGGGGCCAACGTCCTGACTTTC	CASSQVGGGYSGANVLTF
few	-	TRBV15	TRBJ1-1	TGTGCCACCAGCGCAAGAGTGAACACTGAAGCTTTCTTT	CATSARVNTEAFF
few	-	TRBV4-2	TRBJ2-7	TGTGCCAGCAGCCCCCGTGCGGGGCAGTACTACGAGCAGTACTTC	CASSPRAGQYYEQYF
few	-	TRBV20-1	TRBJ1-1	TGCCGATTTTCTTGGAGGAACACTGAAGCTTTCTTT	CRFSWRNTEAFF
few	TRBD2	TRBV12-3/TRBV12-4	TRBJ2-1	TGTGCCAGCAGTCCAGACGGCGCGGGAGGTCACAATGAGCAGTTCTTC	CASSPDGAGGHNEQFF
few	TRBD1	TRBV4-3	TRBJ2-7	TGCGCCAGCAGCCAAGCGATCGGGACAGGGGCCTACGAGCAGTACTTC	CASSQAIGTGAYEQYF
few	-	TRBV11-2	TRBJ2-2	TGTGCCAGCAGCTGGGGGACTTTCCAGACCGGGGAGCTGTTTTTT	CASSWGTFQTGELFF
-	-	TRBV9	TRBJ2-7	TGTGCCAGCAGCGGGACTGAAGGGTCAAATTTCTACGAGCAGTACTTC	CASSGTEGSNFYEQYF
-	-	TRBV10-2	TRBJ1-4	TGCGCCAGCAGCGAAAGCGAAAAACTGTTTTTT	CASSESEKLFF
few	-	TRBV25-1	TRBJ1-6	TGTGCCAGCAGCCGGGAGTATAATTCACCCCTCCACTTT	CASSREYNSPLHF
-	TRBD1	TRBV6-2/TRBV6-3	TRBJ2-1	TGTGCCAGCAGCCGGCCGAGGGGGCAGAGCTCCTACAATGAGCAGTTCTTC	CASSRPRGQSSYNEQFF
-	TRBD1	TRBV7-9	TRBJ1-5	TGTGCCAGCAGCTTGTTCGGACAGGGGCCGAATCAGCCCCAGCATTTT	CASSLFGQGPNQPQHF
-	TRBD2	TRBV7-2	TRBJ2-7	TGTGCCAGCAGCTCCTCGAGTCTAGCGGGGGACTCCTACGAGCAGTACTTC	CASSSSSLAGDSYEQYF
once	TRBD1	TRBV24-1	TRBJ2-3	TGTGCCACCAGTGATAAACAGGGGGCTTTTACGGATACGCAGTATTTT	CATSDKQGAFTDTQYF
-	TRBD1	TRBV18	TRBJ2-1	TGTGCCAGCTCCCCCTCTAACAGGGGGCAATATTCAGAGCAGTTCTTC	CASSPSNRGQYSEQFF
few	-	TRBV6-5	TRBJ2-7	TGTGCCAGCAGTTACTCAGGGGGTCCCTACGAGCAGTACTTC	CASSYSGGPYEQYF
few	-	TRBV7-9	TRBJ2-1	TGTGCCAGCAGCCCCGAATGGACGGATAGTTACAATGAGCAGTTCTTC	CASSPEWTDSYNEQFF
-	-	TRBV15	TRBJ2-2	TGTGCCACCAGCAGTCCCGGGCAGGGGGGCGGGGAGCTGTTTTTT	CATSSPGQGGGELFF
few	TRBD2	TRBV7-2	TRBJ2-5	TGTGCCAGCTGCCCTGGGGGACTATATCAAGAGACCCAGTACTTC	CASCPGGLYQETQYF
-	TRBD1	TRBV7-2	TRBJ2-1	TGTGCCAGCAGCTTAGCGACAGGGACTGAGCAGTTCTTC	CASSLATGTEQFF
-	-	TRBV11-2	TRBJ2-2	TGTGCCAGCAGCTTCGCCCAAGGGGGTTACACCGGGGAGCTGTTTTTT	CASSFAQGGYTGELFF
few	-	TRBV6-1	TRBJ1-1	TGTGCCAGCATCTTATCAGGGGCGAACACTGAAGCTTTCTTT	CASILSGANTEAFF
few	-	TRBV30	TRBJ2-7	TGTGCCTGGAGTGTAACGGGATGGGACGGGGGCGAGCAGTACTTC	CAWSVTGWDGGEQYF
few	TRBD2	TRBV20-1	TRBJ2-5	TGCAGTGCTACCCAAGCTAGCGGGGTCGGGGAGACCCAGTACTTC	CSATQASGVGETQYF
few	-	TRBV20-1	TRBJ2-7	TGCAGTGCGGACCCGGGACACACCTACGAGCAGTACTTC	CSADPGHTYEQYF
few	-	TRBV4-2	TRBJ2-3	TGTGCCAGCAGCCAAGGTCAGGGTCAAGATACGCAGTATTTT	CASSQGQGQDTQYF
-	TRBD1	TRBV20-1	TRBJ1-6	TGCAGTGCTAGGGCTCGGACAGGGAGTACAGGTTCACCCCTCCACTTT	CSARARTGSTGSPLHF
-	-	TRBV7-9	TRBJ2-2	TGTGCCAGCACCTTCACCGGGGAGCTGTTTTTT	CASTFTGELFF